Many counts were recorded for the clone carrying this T cell receptor beta chain. Its specificity is not known. In building TCR beta libraries, iRepertoire HTBI primers were used together with Arm-PCR of CDR3 regions. TCRdb re-analysed the multiplex PCR reads in MiXCR, keeping a single row per CDR3 protein. The sample has about 540,000 distinct CDR3 sequences, approximately 13% seen once. Noted time point: newly diagnosed GD, antithyroid drugs for less than 3 months. PBMC-derived RNA was used for the TCR library. The authors drew approximately 9 milliliters of peripheral blood into EDTA tubes. The V gene's germline CDR1 is DFQATT and CDR2 SNEGSKA (reference sequence). Trimming pared 0 bases from V and 4 bases from J, leaving 7 bases between. The CDR3 runs to 13 residues. These data belong to a study of regulatory T cells in long-lasting Graves disease. The study, taken as a whole, reports: Persistent disease preferred TRBV28, TRBJ1-2 and TRBJ2-5; new disease, TRBV20-1 and TRBJ2-1.

These data are also associated with another study on T cells in Graves' hyperthyroidism and ophthalmopathy.

This chain uses TRBV20-1 with TRBJ1-3; D not resolved. The sequencing used peripheral blood mononuclear cells (PBMCs), collected at new diagnosis, from a patient treated with antithyroid drugs. This clonotype was obtained from a man aged 25-45 years with Graves disease. CDR3 sequence: CSARDERGNTIYF. Here the CDR3 DNA reads TGCAGTGCTAGAGACGAAAGGGGAAACACCATATATTTT.